This T cell receptor (beta chain) originates from a study of blood T cell repertoires in COVID-19. As processed by the authors: How many nucleated cells were present was estimated from reference gene primer amplification. Sequenced by immunoSEQ multiplex PCR; TCRdb stores in-frame clones only, minus some. The V and J calls and clone size are taken from that table; D and trimming were inferred from the DNA. In the table there are a few hundred thousand clones, approximately 82% of which are singletons. Germline CDR1 reads SGHNT; CDR2 reads YYREEE (reference sequence). The CDR3 loop spans 20 amino acids. V gave up 0 bases and J gave up 1 base; unmatched junction bases: 15.

V usage is TRBV5-4 and J usage is TRBJ2-3; 9 bases map to TRBD1. The clonotype originates from a woman between 35 and 50 years old who had recovered from COVID-19. The sequencing sample was made of peripheral blood. The chain's CDR3 is CASSLDSWTGAHWGTDTQYF. The CDR3 DNA reads TGTGCCAGCAGCTTGGACTCTTGGACAGGGGCCCATTGGGGCACAGATACGCAGTATTTT.